The 9 T cell receptor beta chains below come from one sample, sequenced in a study of control samples from healthy donors and cancer patients. Here immunoSEQ multiplex PCR was the method, and the copy in TCRdb shows in-frame clones only, minus some. The sample carries 150,000 to 200,000 clones, 94% recorded once. Sequenced sample: blood. These TCRs come from a woman under 30 in good health.

The genes are TRBV28 and TRBJ2-1; D may correspond to TRBD1 or TRBD2 (6 bases each). Germline V lookup: CDR1 MDHEN, CDR2 SYDVKM. The CDR3 spans 18 residues. The V and J ends lost 1 base and 5 bases respectively, with 21 bases between them. CDR3 sequence reads: CASSLLGRGGNQDNEQFF. The CDR3 DNA follows: TGTGCCAGCAGTTTATTGGGGCGAGGGGGGAACCAAGACAATGAGCAGTTCTTC.

With regard to this clone: It may be a read error: a sequence one base away is much more abundant. CDR3 in DNA: TGTGCCAGCACCGACCGGGACCAGTACTTC. This codes for CASTDRDQYF. V usage is TRBV5-8 and J usage is TRBJ2-5, with a tentative D call TRBD2 (5 bases). Trimming took off 6 bases at V and 10 bases at J, with 10 bases between the two ends. The germline CDR1 and CDR2 sequences are SGHTS and YDEGEE. The CDR3 is 10 amino acids.

The V gene is TRBV6-5, the J gene TRBJ1-2, with a possible D match to TRBD1 (5 bases). V was trimmed by 0 bases and J by 2 bases, leaving 13 bases between them. The CDR3 has 16 residues. The germline CDR1 and CDR2 sequences are MNHEY and SVGAGI. The CDR3 DNA reads TGTGCCAGCAGTTACTCTACCGGGACGTACAACTATGGCTACACCTTC. It encodes CASSYSTGTYNYGYTF.

V usage is TRBV18 and J usage is TRBJ2-3; D remains unclear. The CDR3 runs to 13 residues. Looked up from germline, CDR1 is KGHSH and CDR2 is LQKENI. V was cut by 4 bases and J by 2 bases, with 7 bases left in between. Here the CDR3 reads CASSRQDTDTQYF. The CDR3 DNA sequence: TGTGCCAGCTCACGGCAAGACACAGATACGCAGTATTTT.

Here the CDR3 DNA reads TGCGCCAGCAGCCAACCTCCGACAGGGGGCCGCCCTGAAGCTTTCTTT. Translated, it gives CASSQPPTGGRPEAFF. V gene TRBV4-1 combines with J gene TRBJ1-1, with 10 bases aligning to TRBD1. The trim removed 2 bases at V and 6 bases at J, leaving 9 bases unmatched. The CDR3 totals 16 residues. Germline V CDR1 and CDR2: MGHRA, YSYEKL.

The V call is TRBV9, the J call TRBJ1-3; 10 bases are shared with TRBD1. This CDR3 has 18 amino acids. Germline assignment: CDR1 SGDLS and CDR2 YYNGEE. Losses at the gene ends were 4 bases for V and 0 bases for J; bases not matched to a gene: 10. The CDR3 coding sequence is TGTGCCAGCAGCAACCGGGACAGGGGTTCTTACTCTGGAAACACCATATATTTT. It specifies CASSNRDRGSYSGNTIYF. The variable domain in full, with the rest retrieved from reference TRBV9 and TRBJ1-3, is DSGVTQTPKHLITATGQRVTLRCSPRSGDLSVYWYQQSLDQGLQFLIQYYNGEERAKGNILERFSAQQFPDLHSELNLSSLELGDSALYFCASSNRDRGSYSGNTIYFGEGSWLTVV.

J is TRBJ2-7 and V is TRBV11-2, with TRBD2 matching over 14 bases. The V and J ends lost 5 bases and 3 bases, in that order; junction bases with no gene match: 3. The germline gives CDR1 SGHAT, CDR2 FQNNGV. The CDR3 extends over 15 amino acids. CDR3 loop: CASSPGLAGVYEQYF. CDR3 coding DNA: TGTGCCAGCAGCCCGGGACTAGCGGGAGTCTACGAGCAGTACTTC.

This clone was detected only once. This chain uses TRBV29-1 with TRBJ1-1; D perhaps matches TRBD1 (6 bases). The V gene lost 6 bases and the J gene lost 8 bases, with 19 bases spanning the gap. CDR1 and CDR2 from the germline V gene are SQVTM and ANQGSEA. The CDR3 has 13 amino acids. The CDR3 DNA follows: TGCAGCGTAGGGGGGGGAAGGGCCCGAGAAGCTTTCTTT. As protein: CSVGGGRAREAFF. Using reference TRBV29-1 and TRBJ1-1 for the parts outside the CDR3, the full variable domain is SAVISQKPSRDICQRGTSLTIQCQVDSQVTMMFWYRQQPGQSLTLIATANQGSEATYESGFVIDKFPISRPNLTFSTLTVSNMSPEDSSIYLCSVGGGRAREAFFGQGTRLTVV.

This sequence joins TRBV29-1 and TRBJ1-1; the D gene is possibly TRBD1 (5 bases). Trimming pared 4 bases from V and 2 bases from J, leaving 8 bases between. Germline V lookup: CDR1 SQVTM, CDR2 ANQGSEA. This CDR3 is built from 12 residues. CDR3: CSVGRVNTEAFF. CDR3 nucleotides: TGCAGCGTTGGCAGGGTAAACACTGAAGCTTTCTTT.